This T cell receptor (beta chain) originates from a study of blood T cell repertoires in COVID-19. Trimming took 3 bases from V and 5 from J; bases not matched to a gene: 3. CDR3 length: 14 amino acids. Germline CDR1 is KGHSH and CDR2 is LQKENI. Some clones are missing from TCRdb's copy, which holds only in-frame ones; the method was immunoSEQ multiplex PCR. The data contain roughly 95,000 clones, 82% of them singletons. The gene calls are TRBV18 and TRBJ2-7; 11 bases are shared with TRBD1. Sequenced: peripheral blood. This sequence originates from a man aged 45-65 years with active or convalescent COVID-19. CDR3 sequence (DNA): TGTGCCAGCTCACCCGGGACAGGGGGTCACGAGCAGTACGTC. Translation gives CASSPGTGGHEQYV.